The 9 T cell receptor beta chains below come from one sample, sequenced in a study of T-cell reconstitution after alpha-beta-depleted transplantation in children. Unique molecular identifiers were used in preparing the TCRbeta library. One entry per CDR3 protein results from TCRdb running MiXCR on the PCR reads. The sample consists of a few hundred thousand distinct CDR3 sequences, 43% of them appearing once. The sequences come from PBMCs, collected before TCRalphabeta/CD19-depleted stem cell transplant. The receptors originated from a girl aged 2 to 9 with aplastic anemia, due to receive a stem cell transplant.

On this clonotype: A much more abundant neighbour one base away suggests this may be a read error. CDR3 amino acids: CSATSGRRTGEPFF. CDR3 coding DNA: TGCAGTGCTACTAGCGGGAGACGTACCGGGGAGCCGTTTTTT. The V gene is TRBV20-1, the J gene TRBJ2-2; 10 nucleotides agree with TRBD2. CDR3 length: 14 residues. CDR1 DFQATT and CDR2 SNEGSKA come from the germline V gene (reference sequence).

With regard to this clonotype: A read error may account for a junction end that differs from germline. J is TRBJ1-1 and V is TRBV20-1; no reliable D call. There are 10 residues in the CDR3. CDR1 is DFQATT and CDR2 is SNEGSKA in the germline V gene (reference sequence). CDR3: CSARDEGKIF. The CDR3 DNA follows: TGCAGTGCTAGAGATGAAGGGAAAATCTTT.

Ten or more counts support this clonotype. This rearrangement joins TRBV20-1 to TRBJ2-1; a weak D match, TRBD1 (6 bases). Deletions cut 1 base from V and 3 bases from J, with 13 bases between. Looked up from germline, CDR1 is DFQATT and CDR2 is SNEGSKA (reference sequence). The CDR3 is made up of 15 amino acids. CDR3 nucleotides: TGCAGTGCTAGAGTAGGGGGAGCCAGCTACAATGAGCAGTTCTTC. It translates to CSARVGGASYNEQFF.

V and J are TRBV14 and TRBJ2-3; no clear D. CDR3 length: 14 amino acids. Trimming removed 1 base from V and 7 bases from J, with 12 bases in between. Germline V gene data show CDR1 as SGHDN and CDR2 as FVKESK. The CDR3 sequence: CASSQVVGANTQYF. The CDR3, as DNA: TGTGCCAGCAGCCAAGTTGTGGGCGCGAATACGCAGTATTTT. Using reference TRBV14 and TRBJ2-3 for the parts outside the CDR3, the full variable domain is EAGVTQFPSHSVIEKGQTVTLRCDPISGHDNLYWYRRVMGKEIKFLLHFVKESKQDESGMPNNRFLAERTGGTYSTLKVQPAELEDSGVYFCASSQVVGANTQYFGPGTRLTVL.

This clonotype was seen at least ten times. This chain links TRBV20-1 with TRBJ2-1; 8 nucleotides line up with TRBD2. After removal of 4 bases from V and 0 bases from J, the junction contained 8 bases not matched to a gene. This CDR3 has 16 amino acids. CDR1 DFQATT and CDR2 SNEGSKA come from the germline V gene (reference sequence). In nucleotides, the CDR3 is TGCAGTGCTACCCTCCTAGCGGGTAACTCCTACAATGAGCAGTTCTTC. Residues: CSATLLAGNSYNEQFF.

This clonotype was detected only a few times. The chain combines TRBV20-1 with TRBJ2-7; 9 bases agree with TRBD1. Trimming took 1 base from V and 2 from J; bases not matched to a gene: 6. The CDR3 extends over 15 amino acids. CDR1 is DFQATT and CDR2 is SNEGSKA in the germline V gene (reference sequence). CDR3 DNA sequence: TGCAGTGCTAGAGGGACAGGACAGGGGACCTACGAGCAGTACTTC. Protein: CSARGTGQGTYEQYF.

This clonotype was counted at least ten times. The V gene is TRBV3-1, the J gene TRBJ2-1; D not resolved. Germline V gene sequence: CDR1 LGHDT, CDR2 YNNKEL (reference sequence). Deletions cut 6 bases from V and 6 bases from J, with 15 bases between. The CDR3 consists of 14 residues. The CDR3 reads CASSPTNLLNEQFF. The CDR3 nucleotides are TGTGCCAGCAGTCCCACCAACCTTCTCAATGAGCAGTTCTTC.

About this clonotype itself: A much larger clone differs from this one at a single base, so this may be a read error. The chain recombines TRBV24-1 with TRBJ2-1; no firm D call. From germline, CDR1 is KGHDR and CDR2 SFDVKD. Trimming pared 5 bases from V and 7 bases from J, leaving 8 bases between. The length of the CDR3 is 12 residues. The CDR3 region has the DNA TGTGCCACCAGTGGCCGCTCGAATGAGCAGTTCTTC. Its protein is CATSGRSNEQFF.

The V gene is TRBV7-6, the J gene TRBJ2-2, with 9 positions matching TRBD1. CDR3 length: 15 amino acids. CDR1 and CDR2 from the germline V gene are SGHVS and FNYEAQ. Losses at the gene ends were 6 bases for V and 5 bases for J; bases not matched to a gene: 7. The chain's CDR3 is CASSPGTGSTGELFF. The DNA for the CDR3 is TGTGCCAGCAGTCCCGGGACAGGGTCTACCGGGGAGCTGTTTTTT.